What follows is one TCR beta chain and its context. These data belong to a study of CD8 T cells in Susac syndrome. Reverse transcription of about 0.45 to 1 ug RNA was performed with random hexamers. The immunoSEQ assay covered 54 Vbeta and 13 Jbeta segments for CDR3. TCRdb ran MiXCR on the immunoSEQ multiplex PCR reads and lists one entry per CDR3 protein. The top ten hold approximately 0.12% of the sample, which has about 440,000 distinct CDR3 sequences, more than 80% seen once. This CDR3 contains 16 residues. Looked up from germline, CDR1 is MNHEY and CDR2 is SMNVEV (reference sequence). The V segment lost 3 bases and the J segment 4 bases; nucleotides outside the gene matches: 4. CD8+ and CD4+ blood T cells underwent TCR beta sequencing. Those who served as multiple sclerosis controls were treatment-naive patients with stable or active relapsing-remitting disease.

What was sequenced was CD8+ T cells from PBMCs. The sequence was collected from a human donor with multiple sclerosis. The J gene is TRBJ2-1, the V gene TRBV27, with 12 nucleotides matching TRBD2. The DNA of the CDR3 is TGTGCCAGCAGTTTGACTAGCGGGAGCCTGTACAATGAGCAGTTCTTC. Protein sequence: CASSLTSGSLYNEQFF.